This T cell receptor (beta chain) stems from a study of chemoradiotherapy in HPV16-positive cancers. On the study more broadly: Functional T-cell assays on a couple of HPV16-positive patients' cells defined candidate HPV-specific clones and common TCR motifs. Study-wide points: HPV-specific T cells were functionally defined from only a couple of HPV16-positive patients.

Repertoires were sampled repeatedly during chemoradiotherapy. Germline V gives CDR1 MNHEY, CDR2 SVGAGI. The CDR3 runs to 15 residues. With V trimmed by 4 bases and J by 6 bases, 8 bases remained unmatched. A remark on this clone: The antigen is unknown.

TCRdb keeps only in-frame clones here, not all; method: immunoSEQ multiplex PCR. The sample has about 22,000 clones; around nine tenths are singletons. This receptor was identified in a human donor with HPV-associated anogenital cancer. This chain connects TRBV6-5 to TRBJ1-2; 10 bases are shared with TRBD1. Specimen: blood, collected from a patient who underwent chemoradiotherapy. The CDR3 loop is CASSLISGTGDGYTF. CDR3 DNA: TGTGCCAGCAGTTTAATTTCCGGGACAGGGGATGGCTACACCTTC.